This TCR beta chain appears in the sequencing data of a study of T cells after yellow fever vaccination. TCRdb re-derived calls from the 5' RACE reads in MiXCR, one entry per CDR3 protein. Here the sample spans 550,000 to 750,000 distinct CDR3 sequences, about 13% being singletons. CDR3 size: 18 residues. The germline CDR1 and CDR2 sequences are LGHNA and YSLEER. V was clipped by 2 bases and J by 5 bases, with 19 bases between them. This clonotype was counted only a few times. This sequence joins TRBV4-3 and TRBJ1-6, with a tentative D call TRBD1 (6 bases). The sample was PBMCs, taken on the day of the yellow fever booster vaccination. The sequence derives from a young man who received the YFV17D yellow fever vaccine. The CDR3 DNA follows: TGCGCCAGCAGCCAATCGGCGACAGGAGCGGGGGATAATTCACCCCTCCACTTT. It translates to CASSQSATGAGDNSPLHF.